The clone carrying this T cell receptor beta chain was detected once. Its matching antigen is unknown. The record originates from a study of a mutant IDH1 vaccine in newly diagnosed glioma. For the study at large: First vaccine doses came 4-6 weeks after radiotherapy alone, or with temozolomide cycles. Treated patients had a mean age of roughly 44 years and a sex split that was approximately 62% male and 37.5% female. Study conclusions and caveats: Seemingly, top peripheral T cell clonotype changes bore no relation to pseudoprogression.

The time point here: week 35, safety follow-up. The vaccine gave 300 ug of a 20-mer mutant IDH1 peptide subcutaneously per dose. Vaccinations, eight in total, occurred in weeks 1, 3, 5, 7, 11, 15, 19, 23. This CDR3 spans 15 amino acids. Trimming cost V 4 bases and J 4 bases; bases outside gene matches: 6. Germline CDR1 is SGHRS and CDR2 is YFSETQ. Clones were read by immunoSEQ multiplex PCR, and TCRdb kept only the in-frame ones, dropping some. Of some 71,000 clones detected, around 84% appear once; the ten largest clones hold more than 1.5%. This sequence joins TRBV5-1 and TRBJ2-5; 11 positions agree with TRBD1. Material: PBMCs, obtained from a glioma patient whose treatment included an IDH1 peptide vaccine. The receptor's source is a man aged 25 to 45 with glioma. The CDR3 DNA reads as TGCGCCAGCAGCCCCGAGGGGACAGGGGGAGAGACCCAGTACTTC. This codes for CASSPEGTGGETQYF.